The 31 T cell receptor beta chains listed next were all sequenced from one sample in a study of T cell responses to AZD1222 COVID-19 vaccine. Clones were sequenced by immunoSEQ multiplex PCR, and TCRdb holds only the in-frame ones, with some missing. The repertoire has roughly 72,000 clones, 85% of them found once; the top ten carry around 20%. The material was peripheral blood, obtained on day 0 of AZD1222 vaccination. The receptor source for this set is an adult in good health.

The chain links TRBV6-1 to TRBJ1-2; D is undetermined. CDR3 length: 14 residues. Germline V CDR1 and CDR2: MNHNS, SASEGT. V was cut by 2 bases and J by 5 bases, with 12 bases left in between. The CDR3 DNA reads TGTGCCAGCAGTGAAAGGGAACAAGGGTATGGCTACACCTTC. This encodes CASSEREQGYGYTF.

The chain employs TRBV6-6 and TRBJ1-1, with D perhaps matching TRBD1 (6 bases). CDR1 and CDR2 (germline): MNHNY, SVGAGI (reference sequence). This CDR3 comprises 12 residues. The ends were cut back, 5 bases at V and 6 bases at J, with 10 bases in the middle. CDR3 DNA: TGTGCCAGCAGTCCTCAGGGGTCTGAAGCTTTCTTT. The encoded protein is CASSPQGSEAFF.

The CDR3 spells CASSEWSNQPQHF. CDR3 nucleotides: TGTGCCAGCTCAGAATGGAGCAATCAGCCCCAGCATTTT. The V call is TRBV12-3 or TRBV12-4, the J call TRBJ1-5; D is uncertain. The CDR3 is 13 amino acids. The V end was cut by 8 bases, the J end by 1 base, with 9 bases between.

This sequence joins TRBV6-4 and TRBJ1-3, with no clear D. The CDR3 consists of 9 residues. From germline, CDR1 is MRHNA and CDR2 SNTAGT. V was shortened by 7 bases and J by 16 bases, with 11 bases between the two germline ends. CDR3 sequence: CASTVRSYF. The CDR3, as DNA: TGTGCCAGCACCGTCCGAAGTTATTTT.

This clone was counted ten times or more. The chain has TRBV5-5 and TRBJ1-5; weak D call: TRBD1 (5 bases). Germline V CDR1 and CDR2: SGHKS, YYEKEE (reference sequence). The CDR3 is 16 residues long. Trimming took off 0 bases at V and 0 bases at J, with 10 bases between the two ends. CDR3 protein: CASSLGTHYSNQPQHF. As DNA, the CDR3 is TGTGCCAGCAGCTTGGGGACACATTATAGCAATCAGCCCCAGCATTTT.

V gene TRBV15 combines with J gene TRBJ2-2; the match to TRBD2 covers 9 bases. Germline values: CDR1 LNHNV, CDR2 YYDKDF (reference sequence). The CDR3 has 17 residues. The V and J ends lost 1 base and 2 bases, in that order; junction bases with no gene match: 5. As DNA, the CDR3 is TGTGCCACCAGCAGAGTGGGTAGCGGGAGTAACACCGGGGAGCTGTTTTTT. Its protein product is CATSRVGSGSNTGELFF.

The chain combines TRBV5-4 with TRBJ2-3; 9 positions match TRBD1. Germline V gene lookup returns CDR1 SGHNT and CDR2 YYREEE (reference sequence). The CDR3 sequence is 13 residues long. J gave up 3 bases and V 9 bases, and 5 bases lay outside the gene matches. CDR3 protein: CATGTGITDTQYF. In nucleotides, the CDR3 is TGTGCCACCGGGACAGGGATAACAGATACGCAGTATTTT.

This chain connects TRBV19 to TRBJ2-1; 12 nucleotides match TRBD2. CDR1 and CDR2 from the germline V gene are LNHDA and SQIVND (reference sequence). CDR3 size: 16 residues. V shed 5 bases and J 6 bases; nucleotides not matched to a gene: 8. CDR3 in DNA: TGTGCCAGTAGTCCCCGCCGACTAGCGGGAGCCAATGAGCAGTTCTTC. This sequence encodes CASSPRRLAGANEQFF.

The chain combines TRBV4-1 with TRBJ1-1, with 8 bases fitting TRBD1. Per the germline V gene, CDR1 is MGHRA and CDR2 is YSYEKL. The trim removed 4 bases at V and 1 base at J, leaving 8 bases unmatched. The CDR3 runs 16 residues. The CDR3 DNA follows: TGCGCCAGCAGCCCCATGGCAGGGGGCTCGAACACTGAAGCTTTCTTT. It specifies CASSPMAGGSNTEAFF.

The chain uses TRBV12-3 or TRBV12-4 and TRBJ1-1, with TRBD1 matching 9 bases. This CDR3 region has 12 residues. V lost 4 bases to trimming and J lost 11 bases; unmatched junction nucleotides: 5. The CDR3 here is CASSSSDRGAFF. CDR3 in DNA: TGTGCCAGCAGTTCCTCCGACAGGGGGGCTTTCTTT.

Concerning this clone: At one boundary the junction diverges from the germline segment, which might be a read error. This chain links TRBV7-7 with TRBJ1-6, with D maybe TRBD1 (6 bases). Germline CDR1 and CDR2: SSHAT and FNYEAQ (reference sequence). The CDR3 covers 15 residues. The CDR3 DNA reads TGTGCTAGCAGCTCGGGGCAGGGGATGAATTCACCCCTCCACTTT. It specifies CASSSGQGMNSPLHF.

The V gene is TRBV12-5, the J gene TRBJ1-1; D is unclear. The length of the CDR3 is 12 residues. V was cut by 5 bases and J by 0 bases, with 4 bases left in between. CDR1 and CDR2 from the germline V gene are LGHNT and FRNRAP. The CDR3 reads CASGRLNTEAFF. CDR3 bases: TGTGCTAGTGGTCGTCTGAACACTGAAGCTTTCTTT.

This clone was recorded once. The chain joins TRBV18 to TRBJ1-6, with 10 nucleotides matching TRBD1. The junction had 9 bases not matched to a gene; V was cut back by 3 bases and J by 10 bases. CDR1 is KGHSH and CDR2 is LQKENI in the germline V gene. CDR3 length equals 16 residues. This CDR3 reads CASSPYEGQGSSPLHF. As DNA, the CDR3 is TGTGCCAGCTCACCCTATGAGGGACAGGGGAGCTCACCCCTCCACTTT.

The CDR3 spells CASSSGQGLNQPQHF. CDR3 nucleotide sequence: TGTGCCAGCAGCTCCGGTCAGGGGCTGAATCAGCCCCAGCATTTT. This chain uses TRBV6-5 with TRBJ1-5, with D possibly being TRBD1 (6 bases). Trimming pared 6 bases from V and 4 bases from J, leaving 16 bases between. CDR1 is MNHEY, CDR2 SVGAGI, per germline. CDR3 size: 15 residues.

The table lists this clone with a count of one. The chain couples TRBV19 to TRBJ2-1; D ambiguous. Germline V gives CDR1 LNHDA, CDR2 SQIVND (reference sequence). V was clipped by 8 bases and J by 6 bases, with 17 bases between them. The CDR3 loop spans 14 amino acids. In DNA, the CDR3 is TGTGCCAGTTCCTTCCCGGTGGTGGGCAATGAGCAGTTCTTC. This codes for CASSFPVVGNEQFF.

Written as DNA, the CDR3 is TGCAGTGCTAGTCCAGCGGGAGGGAGGACCGGGGAGCTGTTTTTT. It is translated as CSASPAGGRTGELFF. The chain combines TRBV20-1 with TRBJ2-2; 10 bases match TRBD2. This CDR3 is 15 amino acids long. Germline CDR1 and CDR2: DFQATT and SNEGSKA (reference sequence). The junction had 6 bases not matched to a gene; V was cut back by 3 bases and J by 5 bases.

In its sample, this clone was seen once. The genes are TRBV6-5 and TRBJ2-1, with D possibly being TRBD2 (5 bases). The CDR3 covers 15 residues. The V end lost 7 bases, the J end lost 0 bases, and 13 bases lay between the germline ends. Looked up from germline, CDR1 is MNHEY and CDR2 is SVGAGI. This CDR3 is CASKAGRSSYNEQFF. DNA of the CDR3: TGTGCCAGCAAGGCGGGCCGTAGCTCCTACAATGAGCAGTTCTTC.

The V call is TRBV7-8, the J call TRBJ2-7; D is unclear. V shed 2 bases and J shed 1 base, with 12 bases lying between them. From germline, CDR1 is SGHVS and CDR2 FQNEAQ. The CDR3 consists of 15 residues. CDR3 coding DNA: TGTGCCAGCAGCTTATCCAGCGCCATGTCCTACGAGCAGTACTTC. This sequence encodes CASSLSSAMSYEQYF.

The V and J genes are TRBV2 and TRBJ2-1; D call uncertain. Per germline, CDR1 SNHLY and CDR2 FYNNEI. The CDR3 extends over 13 amino acids. Trimming took 8 bases from V and 8 from J, leaving 16 bases between them. The CDR3 coding sequence is TGTGCCAGCTACGGAATTAGTCCCGATGAGCAGTTCTTC. Protein sequence: CASYGISPDEQFF.

J is TRBJ2-2 and V is TRBV4-1; no clear D gene. Germline V CDR1 and CDR2: MGHRA, YSYEKL. V was clipped by 0 bases and J by 2 bases, with 10 bases between them. The CDR3 loop spans 16 amino acids. CDR3 coding DNA: TGCGCCAGCAGCCAAGAACCCGGACCAAACACCGGGGAGCTGTTTTTT. Encoded protein: CASSQEPGPNTGELFF.

This chain links TRBV12-5 with TRBJ1-5; D is unclear. This CDR3 comprises 12 residues. CDR1 is LGHNT, CDR2 FRNRAP, per germline. The germline V and J ends were trimmed by 3 bases and 7 bases, with 7 bases remaining between them. The CDR3 is CASGFPRQPQHF. In nucleotides, the CDR3 is TGTGCTAGTGGTTTCCCACGGCAGCCCCAGCATTTT.

Here the CDR3 reads CASSLNRNGYTF. CDR3 sequence (DNA): TGTGCCAGCAGCTTGAACAGGAATGGCTACACCTTC. The gene calls are TRBV5-4 and TRBJ1-2; a weak D match, TRBD1 (5 bases). This CDR3 has 12 residues. V dropped 1 base and J dropped 6 bases, with 7 bases sitting between them. CDR1 is SGHNT, CDR2 YYREEE, per germline (reference sequence).

The rearrangement uses TRBV5-1 and TRBJ1-3; no clear D. Trimming shortened V by 4 bases and J by 0 bases, and 11 bases separated the two germline ends. The CDR3 sequence is 15 residues long. The V gene's germline CDR1 is SGHRS and CDR2 YFSETQ. In DNA form, the CDR3 reads TGCGCCAGCAGCCCGTTGCGGGGCTCTGGAAACACCATATATTTT. Protein sequence: CASSPLRGSGNTIYF. The variable domain in full, completed from reference TRBV5-1 and TRBJ1-3, reads KAGVTQTPRYLIKTRGQQVTLSCSPISGHRSVSWYQQTPGQGLQFLFEYFSETQRNKGNFPGRFSGRQFSNSRSEMNVSTLELGDSALYLCASSPLRGSGNTIYFGEGSWLTVV.

This clone was counted between two and nine times. J is TRBJ1-5 and V is TRBV6-1; 10 nucleotides line up with TRBD1. The CDR3 extends over 16 amino acids. Looked up from germline, CDR1 is MNHNS and CDR2 is SASEGT. The V gene end was trimmed by 2 bases and the J gene end by 6 bases; junction bases not matched to a gene: 7. This CDR3 is CASSEIWGQGFQPQHF. As DNA, the CDR3 is TGTGCCAGCAGTGAAATCTGGGGACAGGGGTTTCAGCCCCAGCATTTT.

V is TRBV6-5 and J is TRBJ2-1; no clear D. CDR3 length equals 11 residues. Germline V gene lookup returns CDR1 MNHEY and CDR2 SVGAGI. The V gene lost 5 bases and the J gene lost 8 bases, with 7 bases spanning the gap. CDR3 in amino acids: CASSLRDEQFF. CDR3 DNA: TGTGCCAGCAGTCTACGGGATGAGCAGTTCTTC.

The genes are TRBV6-5 and TRBJ1-1; 7 nucleotides align to TRBD1. V was clipped by 6 bases and J by 1 base; unmatched bases: 5. This CDR3 has 14 amino acids. Germline V lookup: CDR1 MNHEY, CDR2 SVGAGI. The CDR3 DNA is TGTGCCAGCAGACCGGGACAGCAGAACACTGAAGCTTTCTTT. The encoded protein is CASRPGQQNTEAFF.

The gene calls are TRBV5-1 and TRBJ2-3; TRBD2 is a possible D gene (6 bases). V gave up 5 bases and J gave up 0 bases, with 10 bases separating them. CDR3 length equals 14 residues. Germline V lookup: CDR1 SGHRS, CDR2 YFSETQ. The DNA of the CDR3 is TGCGCCAGCAGTTTCGGGACTAGCACAGATACGCAGTATTTT. Translation: CASSFGTSTDTQYF.

The rearrangement uses TRBV7-6 and TRBJ2-1; TRBD2 matches 10 bases. The germline CDR1 and CDR2 sequences are SGHVS and FNYEAQ. This CDR3 spans 16 amino acids. J lost 7 bases, V lost 5 bases, and 11 bases had no gene match. CDR3 coding DNA: TGTGCCAGCAGCCCTGGGGCTAGCGGGAGTGATAATGAGCAGTTCTTC. Protein sequence: CASSPGASGSDNEQFF.

The chain combines TRBV25-1 with TRBJ1-2, with a possible D match to TRBD1 (6 bases). Deletions cut 7 bases from V and 6 bases from J, with 15 bases between. This CDR3 has 13 amino acids. Germline V gives CDR1 MGHDK, CDR2 SYGVNS. The CDR3 here is CASTRGGIDGYTF. The CDR3 DNA is TGTGCCAGCACCCGGGGGGGCATCGATGGCTACACCTTC.

A remark on this clone: Other nucleotide sequences in the sample specify the same CDR3. CDR3 sequence (DNA): TGTGCCAGCAGCGTCGAGCGGGGGCCCGATACGCAGTATTTT. It is translated as CASSVERGPDTQYF. The rearrangement uses TRBV9 and TRBJ2-3; 8 bases align to TRBD2. Per the germline V gene, CDR1 is SGDLS and CDR2 is YYNGEE. There are 14 residues in the CDR3. Trimming at V came to 2 bases and at J to 6 bases, leaving 5 bases not matched to a gene.

This sequence joins TRBV3-1 (or the pseudogene TRBV3-2) and TRBJ2-1; TRBD1 might be the D (6 bases). The CDR3 is 15 residues long. Germline loops: CDR1 LGHDT, CDR2 YNNKEL (reference sequence). V lost 0 bases and J 6 bases, leaving 12 bases between the germline ends. In DNA form, the CDR3 reads TGTGCCAGCAGCCAAGATCGGGGCAGGGGCAATGAGCAGTTCTTC. This encodes CASSQDRGRGNEQFF.